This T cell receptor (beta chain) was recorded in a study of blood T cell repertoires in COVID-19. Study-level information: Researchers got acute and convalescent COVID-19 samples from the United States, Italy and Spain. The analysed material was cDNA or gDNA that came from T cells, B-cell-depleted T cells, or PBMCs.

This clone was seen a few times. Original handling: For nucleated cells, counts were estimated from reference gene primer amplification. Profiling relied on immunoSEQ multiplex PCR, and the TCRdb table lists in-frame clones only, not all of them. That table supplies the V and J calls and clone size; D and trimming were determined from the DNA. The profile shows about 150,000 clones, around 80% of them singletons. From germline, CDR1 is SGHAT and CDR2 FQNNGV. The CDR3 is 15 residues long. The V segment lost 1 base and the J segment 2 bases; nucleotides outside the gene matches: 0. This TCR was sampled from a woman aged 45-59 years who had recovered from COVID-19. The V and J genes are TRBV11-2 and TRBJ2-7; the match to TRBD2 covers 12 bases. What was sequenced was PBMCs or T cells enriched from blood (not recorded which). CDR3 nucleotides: TGTGCCAGCAGCTTAGCTAGCGGGGGGGCCTACGAGCAGTACTTC. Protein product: CASSLASGGAYEQYF.